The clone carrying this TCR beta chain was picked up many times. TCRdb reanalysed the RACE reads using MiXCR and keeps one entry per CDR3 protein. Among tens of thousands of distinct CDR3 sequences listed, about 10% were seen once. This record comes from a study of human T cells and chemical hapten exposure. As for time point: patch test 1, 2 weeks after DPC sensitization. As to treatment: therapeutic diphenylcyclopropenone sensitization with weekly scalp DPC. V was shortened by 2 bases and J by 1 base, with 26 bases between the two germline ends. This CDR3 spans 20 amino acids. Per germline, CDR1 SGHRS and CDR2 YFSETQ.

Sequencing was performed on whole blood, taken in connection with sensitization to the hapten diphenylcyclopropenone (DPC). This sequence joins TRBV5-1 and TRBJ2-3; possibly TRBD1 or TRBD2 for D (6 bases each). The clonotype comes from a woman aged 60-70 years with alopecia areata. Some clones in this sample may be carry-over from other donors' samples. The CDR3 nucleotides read TGCGCCAGCAGCTTCCCCCCCGAAACCGGGGGCCGGGGAGGCACAGATACGCAGTATTTT. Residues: CASSFPPETGGRGGTDTQYF.